This passage covers 23 T cell receptor beta chains from one sample sequenced in a study of T-cell memory formation after mild COVID-19. Each CDR3 protein gets one entry after TCRdb re-called the 5' RACE reads with MiXCR. The sample holds about 250,000 distinct CDR3 sequences, about 16% seen once. The specimen was PBMCs or a T cell subset sorted from them (not recorded which). The receptors come from an adult woman who had mild COVID-19 (a few samples of this study predate the infection). Cell type and time point are not known.

For the CDR3, the DNA is TGTGCCAGCAGTTTCGGAGGGGGTACGGGAAACACCATATATTTT. Protein sequence: CASSFGGGTGNTIYF. The chain carries TRBV12-3 or TRBV12-4 and TRBJ1-3, with D possibly being TRBD1 (6 bases). CDR3 length: 15 residues. Between the trimmed V and J ends, which lost 3 bases and 4 bases, there was a span of 13 bases.

This clonotype was counted only a few times. The chain combines TRBV20-1 with TRBJ2-3; TRBD2 agrees at 8 bases. The CDR3 sequence is 14 residues long. Germline CDR1 reads DFQATT; CDR2 reads SNEGSKA (reference sequence). V gave up 3 bases and J gave up 4 bases; unmatched junction bases: 6. The CDR3 here is CSARRGVNADTQYF. The CDR3 nucleotides are TGCAGTGCTAGGCGGGGGGTTAACGCAGATACGCAGTATTTT.

This clonotype was recorded a few times. The V and J genes are TRBV29-1 and TRBJ2-7; TRBD1 might be the D (6 bases). The V gene lost 6 bases and the J gene lost 2 bases, with 17 bases spanning the gap. CDR1 is SQVTM, CDR2 ANQGSEA, per germline. The CDR3 has 14 residues. The CDR3 loop is CSVASGTPAYEQYF. Written as DNA, the CDR3 is TGCAGCGTAGCCTCCGGGACACCAGCCTACGAGCAGTACTTC.

The chain uses TRBV12-3 or TRBV12-4 and TRBJ2-3; 11 bases fit TRBD2. The length of the CDR3 is 17 residues. J gave up 6 bases and V 7 bases, and 15 bases lay outside the gene matches. DNA of the CDR3: TGTGCCAGCACCGAGGGACTAGCGGTGATAGGAAGGGATACGCAGTATTTT. This codes for CASTEGLAVIGRDTQYF.

This clonotype was seen only a few times. The V gene is TRBV5-1, the J gene TRBJ1-2, with D possibly TRBD1 on 6 matching bases. The CDR3 is 15 amino acids. Germline CDR1 SGHRS, CDR2 YFSETQ. V was cut by 4 bases and J by 3 bases, with 16 bases left in between. The CDR3 loop is CASSGGTPGDYGYTF. As DNA, the CDR3 is TGCGCCAGCAGCGGCGGGACACCCGGGGACTATGGCTACACCTTC.

The table lists this clonotype with a few counts. The chain carries TRBV20-1 and TRBJ2-4; 7 bases line up with TRBD2. The CDR3 is 15 residues long. Germline CDR1 DFQATT, CDR2 SNEGSKA (reference sequence). With V trimmed by 0 bases and J by 10 bases, 12 bases remained unmatched. The CDR3 region is CSARDAGRGSGIQYF. The CDR3, as DNA: TGCAGTGCTAGAGACGCGGGGAGGGGTAGTGGGATTCAGTACTTC.

This clonotype was seen a few times. J is TRBJ1-1 and V is TRBV7-9; 7 bases fit TRBD1. The CDR3 covers 14 residues. The germline CDR1 and CDR2 sequences are SEHNR and FQNEAQ (reference sequence). J was trimmed by 10 bases and V by 2 bases; bases with no gene match: 10. This chain's CDR3 is CASSLSLGTERAFF. Here the CDR3 DNA reads TGTGCCAGCAGCTTATCGTTAGGGACAGAAAGAGCTTTCTTT.

This clonotype was picked up a small number of times. The chain has TRBV12-3 or TRBV12-4 and TRBJ1-1, with TRBD1 matching 7 bases. J was trimmed by 5 bases and V by 4 bases; bases with no gene match: 16. The CDR3 loop spans 17 amino acids. CDR3 in amino acids: CASSSNAAQGIGTEAFF. The CDR3 nucleotides read TGTGCCAGCAGTTCGAACGCGGCACAGGGGATTGGGACTGAAGCTTTCTTT.

This clonotype came up many times. The rearrangement uses TRBV5-1 and TRBJ1-1; D ambiguous. Germline V CDR1 and CDR2: SGHRS, YFSETQ. Trimming pared 2 bases from V and 0 bases from J, leaving 5 bases between. The CDR3 loop spans 13 amino acids. The CDR3: CASSFALNTEAFF. CDR3 sequence (DNA): TGCGCCAGCAGCTTTGCGTTGAACACTGAAGCTTTCTTT. The full variable domain, completed using reference TRBV5-1 and TRBJ1-1, is KAGVTQTPRYLIKTRGQQVTLSCSPISGHRSVSWYQQTPGQGLQFLFEYFSETQRNKGNFPGRFSGRQFSNSRSEMNVSTLELGDSALYLCASSFALNTEAFFGQGTRLTVV.

This clonotype was seen only a few times. This chain connects TRBV11-2 to TRBJ2-1; D not certain. The CDR3 contains 12 residues. From germline, CDR1 is SGHAT and CDR2 FQNNGV. Trimming took off 0 bases at V and 9 bases at J, with 6 bases between the two ends. The CDR3 spells CASSLDGTEQFF. CDR3 in DNA: TGTGCCAGCAGCTTAGATGGAACTGAGCAGTTCTTC.

This chain joins TRBV7-9 and TRBJ2-7; TRBD1 matches 7 bases. V shed 5 bases, J shed 0 bases, and the junction held 13 bases outside the gene matches. CDR1 is SEHNR, CDR2 FQNEAQ, per germline (reference sequence). The CDR3 loop spans 17 amino acids. The CDR3 DNA reads TGTGCCAGCAGCAACCTATCGGGACAGTCCAGCTCCTACGAGCAGTACTTC. This gives the protein CASSNLSGQSSSYEQYF.

This clonotype was recorded a few times. The gene calls are TRBV5-1 and TRBJ2-6; D is undetermined. CDR3 size: 15 residues. Germline V gene sequence: CDR1 SGHRS, CDR2 YFSETQ. The V and J ends lost 5 bases and 0 bases respectively, with 9 bases between them. The CDR3 nucleotides read TGCGCCAGCAGACCCGCTCTCTCTGGGGCCAACGTCCTGACTTTC. Protein sequence: CASRPALSGANVLTF.

The V and J genes are TRBV20-1 and TRBJ2-7; 8 bases are shared with TRBD2. The CDR3 spans 15 residues. Germline loops: CDR1 DFQATT, CDR2 SNEGSKA (reference sequence). V lost 1 base, J lost 6 bases, and 11 bases stayed unmatched. CDR3 region: CSARGGSGSEGEQYF. In DNA form, the CDR3 reads TGCAGTGCTAGAGGAGGGAGCGGGAGTGAAGGCGAGCAGTACTTC.

This clonotype was picked up many times. This chain links TRBV7-2 with TRBJ2-5; a possible D gene is TRBD2 (5 bases). Looked up from germline, CDR1 is SGHTA and CDR2 is FQGNSA. The CDR3 covers 14 residues. The ends were cut back, 2 bases at V and 7 bases at J, with 14 bases in the middle. This CDR3 is CASSLPGTQATQYF. The CDR3, as DNA: TGTGCCAGCAGCTTACCGGGAACGCAGGCGACCCAGTACTTC. The full variable domain, its missing parts supplied by reference TRBV7-2 and TRBJ2-5, is GAGVSQSPSNKVTEKGKDVELRCDPISGHTALYWYRQSLGQGLEFLIYFQGNSAPDKSGLPSDRFSAERTGGSVSTLTIQRTQQEDSAVYLCASSLPGTQATQYFGPGTRLLVL.

The chain carries TRBV12-3 or TRBV12-4 and TRBJ2-4; 7 bases map to TRBD1. This CDR3 is 15 amino acids long. The V and J ends lost 6 bases and 0 bases, in that order; junction bases with no gene match: 5. Here the CDR3 reads CASSPGQLAKNIQYF. CDR3 sequence (DNA): TGTGCCAGCAGCCCGGGACAGTTAGCCAAAAACATTCAGTACTTC.

This clonotype was picked up a small number of times. The chain joins TRBV5-1 to TRBJ2-5; D might be TRBD1 (6 bases). CDR1 SGHRS and CDR2 YFSETQ come from the germline V gene. V dropped 7 bases and J dropped 1 base, with 17 bases sitting between them. This CDR3 spans 15 amino acids. The CDR3 is CASRRFTGSQETQYF. For the CDR3, the DNA is TGCGCCAGCCGCCGCTTCACAGGGTCCCAAGAGACCCAGTACTTC.

The chain links TRBV3-1 to TRBJ1-1; unclear D gene. The CDR3 is 13 residues long. The V end lost 2 bases, the J end lost 8 bases, and 12 bases lay between the germline ends. Germline loops: CDR1 LGHDT, CDR2 YNNKEL (reference sequence). CDR3 DNA: TGTGCCAGCAGCCAAAGGACTTACTACGAAGCTTTCTTT. This sequence encodes CASSQRTYYEAFF.

This clonotype came up a few times. The V call is TRBV20-1, the J call TRBJ2-7; 8 nucleotides agree with TRBD1. The CDR3 is 14 residues long. Germline V gene sequence: CDR1 DFQATT, CDR2 SNEGSKA (reference sequence). The ends lost 2 bases at V and 5 bases at J; junction bases unmatched: 8. CDR3 protein: CSARSGQGSHEQYF. DNA for the CDR3: TGCAGTGCTAGATCTGGACAGGGATCCCACGAGCAGTACTTC.

The rearrangement links TRBV7-3 to TRBJ1-2, with D maybe TRBD1 (5 bases). The CDR3 consists of 13 residues. The germline V gene has CDR1 SGHTA and CDR2 FQGTGA. The V gene lost 0 bases and the J gene lost 6 bases, with 8 bases spanning the gap. The DNA for the CDR3 is TGTGCCAGCAGCTTAACAGGGGAGCATGGCTACACCTTC. It encodes CASSLTGEHGYTF.

This clonotype was found a few times. This rearrangement joins TRBV7-9 to TRBJ1-1; D is undetermined. The CDR3 spans 13 residues. CDR1 and CDR2 from the germline V gene are SEHNR and FQNEAQ (reference sequence). V was trimmed by 5 bases and J by 3 bases, leaving 10 bases between them. The CDR3 coding sequence is TGTGCCAGCAGCAAAGGACCAGACACTGAAGCTTTCTTT. This translates into CASSKGPDTEAFF.

A few counts support this clonotype. The chain couples TRBV5-6 to TRBJ2-1, with 11 bases identical to TRBD2. Germline assignment: CDR1 SGHDT and CDR2 YYEEEE. The CDR3 has 18 residues. The ends lost 0 bases at V and 7 bases at J; junction bases unmatched: 12. The CDR3 nucleotides are TGTGCCAGCAGCTTGGAACTAGCGGGAGAGGGAGGAAGGAATGAGCAGTTCTTC. It specifies CASSLELAGEGGRNEQFF.

This clonotype was seen a few times. The chain is built from TRBV6-6 and TRBJ2-1; the match to TRBD1 covers 10 bases. CDR3 length equals 15 residues. V gave up 4 bases and J gave up 8 bases; unmatched junction bases: 8. The germline V gene has CDR1 MNHNY and CDR2 SVGAGI (reference sequence). The CDR3 reads CASSSPGQGFHEQFF. In nucleotides, the CDR3 is TGTGCCAGCAGTTCTCCGGGACAGGGGTTTCATGAGCAGTTCTTC.

The chain has TRBV5-8 and TRBJ2-1; unclear D gene. There are 14 residues in the CDR3. Trimming pared 2 bases from V and 1 base from J, leaving 7 bases between. The germline V gene encodes CDR1 SGHTS and CDR2 YDEGEE. CDR3 bases: TGTGCCAGCAGCTTTCGACAATCCTACAATGAGCAGTTCTTC. Its protein is CASSFRQSYNEQFF.